The sequence of this T cell receptor beta chain was determined in a study of cytomegalovirus exposure and HLA in healthy donors. General observations from the study: In an earlier analysis, productive rearrangement rates for most beta V segments clustered near 87% or 30%.

From germline, CDR1 is MNHNS and CDR2 SASEGT. V shed 3 bases and J 7 bases; nucleotides not matched to a gene: 3. The CDR3 spans 14 residues. In the case of this clone: The antigen remains undetermined.

PCR primers comprised 60 Vbeta and 13 Jbeta primers. Sequencing was performed with immunoSEQ multiplex PCR; in TCRdb, only in-frame clones are kept and a portion is missing. The sample has 120,000 to 150,000 clones, roughly 80% seen once. The chain has TRBV6-1 and TRBJ1-5, with 10 bases that match TRBD1. The sequencing input was PBMCs. The clonotype originates from a woman between 35 and 50 years old in good health and CMV-seropositive. DNA for the CDR3: TGTGCCAGCAGTGATGGACAGGGGGGCCAGCCCCAGCATTTT. Translation gives CASSDGQGGQPQHF.